This TCR beta chain was sequenced during a study of T cell changes during pregnancy in multiple sclerosis. CDR3 length: 15 amino acids. The V gene's germline CDR1 is SGHAT and CDR2 FQNNGV. Trimming shortened V by 1 base and J by 7 bases, and 14 bases separated the two germline ends. Clones were read by immunoSEQ multiplex PCR, and TCRdb kept only the in-frame ones, dropping some. Among about 45,000 clones listed, roughly 93% were seen once. This sequence originates from a female donor with multiple sclerosis, enrolled in a pregnancy study. This chain joins TRBV11-2 and TRBJ2-1; unclear D gene. The sequenced material came from PBMCs (not recorded whether the cells were cultured). Here the CDR3 DNA reads TGTGCCAGCAGCTTAGGAGCGAGAGCTTTAAATGAGCAGTTCTTC. Its translation is CASSLGARALNEQFF.